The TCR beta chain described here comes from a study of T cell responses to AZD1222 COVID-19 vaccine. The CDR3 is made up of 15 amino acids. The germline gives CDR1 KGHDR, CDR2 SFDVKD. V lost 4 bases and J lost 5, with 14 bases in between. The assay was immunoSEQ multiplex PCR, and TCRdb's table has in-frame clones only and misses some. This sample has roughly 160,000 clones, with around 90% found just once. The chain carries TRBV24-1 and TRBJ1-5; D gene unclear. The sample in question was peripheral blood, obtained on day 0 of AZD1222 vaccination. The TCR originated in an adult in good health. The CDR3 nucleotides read TGTGCCACCAGTGACTCCGGACGGACGGATCAGCCCCAGCATTTT. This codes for CATSDSGRTDQPQHF.